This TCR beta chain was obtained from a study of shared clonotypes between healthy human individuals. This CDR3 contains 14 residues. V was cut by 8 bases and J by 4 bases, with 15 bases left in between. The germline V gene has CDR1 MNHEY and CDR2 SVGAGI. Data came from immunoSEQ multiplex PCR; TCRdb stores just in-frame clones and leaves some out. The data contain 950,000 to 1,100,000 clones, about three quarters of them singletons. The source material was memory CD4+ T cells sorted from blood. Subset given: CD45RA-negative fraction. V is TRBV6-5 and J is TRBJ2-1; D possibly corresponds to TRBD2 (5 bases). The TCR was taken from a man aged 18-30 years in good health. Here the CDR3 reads CASAPAGEYNEQFF. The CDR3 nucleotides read TGTGCCAGCGCACCTGCGGGTGAATACAATGAGCAGTTCTTC.